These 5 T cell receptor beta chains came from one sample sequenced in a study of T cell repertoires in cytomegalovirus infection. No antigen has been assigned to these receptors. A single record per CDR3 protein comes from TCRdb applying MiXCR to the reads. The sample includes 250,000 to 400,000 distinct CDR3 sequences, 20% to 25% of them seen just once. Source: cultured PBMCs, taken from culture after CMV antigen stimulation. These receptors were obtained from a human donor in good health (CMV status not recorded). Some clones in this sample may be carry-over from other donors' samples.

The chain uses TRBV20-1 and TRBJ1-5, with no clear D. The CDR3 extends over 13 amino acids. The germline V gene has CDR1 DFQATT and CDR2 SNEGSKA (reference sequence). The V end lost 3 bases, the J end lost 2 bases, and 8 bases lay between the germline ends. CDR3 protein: CSARSDGNQPQHF. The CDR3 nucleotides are TGCAGTGCTAGGTCGGATGGCAATCAGCCCCAGCATTTT.

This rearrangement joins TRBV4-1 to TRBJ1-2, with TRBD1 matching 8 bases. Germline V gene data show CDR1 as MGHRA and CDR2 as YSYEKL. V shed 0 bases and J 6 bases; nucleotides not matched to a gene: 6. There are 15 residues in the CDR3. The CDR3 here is CASSQDKGQANGYTF. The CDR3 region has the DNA TGCGCCAGCAGCCAAGATAAGGGACAGGCCAATGGCTACACCTTC.

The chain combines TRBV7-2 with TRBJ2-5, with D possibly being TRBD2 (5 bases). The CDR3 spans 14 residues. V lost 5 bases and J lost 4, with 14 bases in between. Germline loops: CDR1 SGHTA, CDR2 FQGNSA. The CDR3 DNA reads TGTGCCAGCAGCAGGAGATGGGGAGTAGAGACCCAGTACTTC. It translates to CASSRRWGVETQYF.

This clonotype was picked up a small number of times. CDR3 coding DNA: TGTGCCAGCAGAAAACTAGCGGGATCAAGTGAGCAGTTCTTC. Residues: CASRKLAGSSEQFF. V usage is TRBV27 and J usage is TRBJ2-1; 10 bases agree with TRBD2. This CDR3 contains 14 residues. The V gene end was trimmed by 6 bases and the J gene end by 9 bases; junction bases not matched to a gene: 8. Germline V gives CDR1 MNHEY, CDR2 SMNVEV (reference sequence).

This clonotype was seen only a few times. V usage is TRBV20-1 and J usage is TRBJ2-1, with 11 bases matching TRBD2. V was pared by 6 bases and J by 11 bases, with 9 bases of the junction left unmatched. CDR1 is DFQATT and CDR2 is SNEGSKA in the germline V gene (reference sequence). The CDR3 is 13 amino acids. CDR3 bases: TGCAGTGCCGAGACTAGCGGGGCCCCCAAGCAGTTCTTC. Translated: CSAETSGAPKQFF.